These 15 T cell receptor beta chains were sequenced from one sample in a study of blood T cell repertoires in COVID-19. Only in-frame clones appear in the TCRdb table, and some are missing; sequencing was by immunoSEQ multiplex PCR. The data show approximately 88,000 clones, roughly 75% seen once. Specimen: peripheral blood. Source of these receptors: a man aged 45-60 years who had recovered from COVID-19.

The rearrangement joins TRBV19 to TRBJ1-2, with D possibly TRBD1 on 6 matching bases. Germline V gene data show CDR1 as LNHDA and CDR2 as SQIVND (reference sequence). Trimming pared 5 bases from V and 2 bases from J, leaving 15 bases between. The CDR3 runs 15 residues. The CDR3 bases are TGTGCCAGTAGTGGGAGAACAGGGAAGAACTATGGCTACACCTTC. Its translation: CASSGRTGKNYGYTF.

The chain couples TRBV3-1 (or the pseudogene TRBV3-2) to TRBJ2-1, with 8 bases lining up with TRBD2. Trimming at V came to 5 bases and at J to 6 bases, leaving 9 bases not matched to a gene. There are 15 residues in the CDR3. The germline CDR1 and CDR2 sequences are LGHDT and YNNKEL (reference sequence). This CDR3 reads CASSSPGLVTNEQFF. The CDR3, as DNA: TGTGCCAGCAGCTCGCCGGGACTAGTCACCAATGAGCAGTTCTTC.

The chain employs TRBV24-1 and TRBJ2-1; no definite D call. CDR1 and CDR2 from the germline V gene are KGHDR and SFDVKD. V lost 7 bases, J lost 12 bases, and 12 bases lay in between. The CDR3 consists of 11 residues. CDR3 nucleotides: TGTGCCACCAGCGGCCTGCGCGGGCAGTTCTTC. It is translated as CATSGLRGQFF.

V usage is TRBV3-1 (or the pseudogene TRBV3-2) and J usage is TRBJ2-3; 7 bases line up with TRBD1. This CDR3 comprises 14 residues. From germline, CDR1 is LGHDT and CDR2 YNNKEL (reference sequence). Losses at the gene ends were 5 bases for V and 4 bases for J; bases not matched to a gene: 6. The CDR3 DNA reads as TGTGCCAGCAGCGCGAGGGGGCGGGCAGATACGCAGTATTTT. Translating it yields CASSARGRADTQYF.

The chain links TRBV5-1 to TRBJ1-1; 8 bases align to TRBD1. From germline, CDR1 is SGHRS and CDR2 YFSETQ. Losses at the gene ends were 3 bases for V and 10 bases for J; bases not matched to a gene: 5. The CDR3 length is 12 residues. The chain's CDR3 is CASSWRTGPAFF. DNA of the CDR3: TGCGCCAGCAGCTGGAGGACAGGGCCAGCTTTCTTT.

The V call is TRBV5-4, the J call TRBJ2-3, with D unresolved. The CDR3 length is 16 residues. Germline-derived CDR1 and CDR2 are SGHNT and YYREEE (reference sequence). The V gene lost 4 bases and the J gene lost 1 base, with 16 bases spanning the gap. This CDR3 is CASSLPYSLGTDTQYF. DNA for the CDR3: TGTGCCAGCAGCCTTCCTTATAGCTTGGGCACAGATACGCAGTATTTT. Full variable domain (outside the CDR3, taken from reference TRBV5-4 and TRBJ2-3): ETGVTQSPTHLIKTRGQQVTLRCSSQSGHNTVSWYQQALGQGPQFIFQYYREEENGRGNFPPRFSGLQFPNYSSELNVNALELDDSALYLCASSLPYSLGTDTQYFGPGTRLTVL.

The rearrangement links TRBV5-1 to TRBJ2-4; tentative D call: TRBD1 (6 bases). Trimming left V 5 bases short and J 4 bases short, with 16 bases between. Germline V gives CDR1 SGHRS, CDR2 YFSETQ. This CDR3 is built from 15 residues. CDR3 residues: CASSSGAGQKNIQYF. In DNA, the CDR3 is TGCGCCAGCAGTTCAGGGGCCGGACAAAAAAACATTCAGTACTTC. The whole variable domain, filled in from reference TRBV5-1 and TRBJ2-4, reads KAGVTQTPRYLIKTRGQQVTLSCSPISGHRSVSWYQQTPGQGLQFLFEYFSETQRNKGNFPGRFSGRQFSNSRSEMNVSTLELGDSALYLCASSSGAGQKNIQYFGAGTRLSVL.

The genes are TRBV6-5 and TRBJ1-3; D uncertain. V gave up 5 bases and J gave up 4 bases, with 15 bases separating them. There are 15 residues in the CDR3. Germline V gene sequence: CDR1 MNHEY, CDR2 SVGAGI. CDR3 amino acids: CASSPDVGAGNTIYF. CDR3 in DNA: TGTGCCAGCAGTCCCGACGTAGGAGCAGGAAACACCATATATTTT.

This clone was observed a few times. One junction end does not reproduce the germline sequence, and a read error may be involved. V and J are TRBV19 and TRBJ1-5; weak D call: TRBD1 (6 bases). This CDR3 region has 14 residues. The germline V gene encodes CDR1 LNHDA and CDR2 SQIVND (reference sequence). The CDR3 DNA reads as TGTGCCAGTAGTATGACAGGCCTCAATCGGCCCCAGCATTTT. This translates into CASSMTGLNRPQHF.

This rearrangement joins TRBV7-9 to TRBJ2-7; D is unresolved. Per germline, CDR1 SEHNR and CDR2 FQNEAQ (reference sequence). V gave up 5 bases and J gave up 3 bases, with 5 bases separating them. This CDR3 comprises 11 residues. The CDR3 reads CASSLYYEQYF. The CDR3 DNA is TGTGCCAGCAGCCTCTACTACGAGCAGTACTTC.

V is TRBV6-2 or TRBV6-3 and J is TRBJ2-7, with 9 positions matching TRBD2. CDR1 is MNHEY and CDR2 is SVGEGT in the germline V gene. V shed 6 bases and J 4 bases; nucleotides not matched to a gene: 13. This CDR3 has 16 residues. The CDR3 bases are TGTGCCAGCAGCCTCCCCTACACTAGCGGGTATTACGAGCAGTACTTC. It encodes CASSLPYTSGYYEQYF.

The chain has TRBV5-1 and TRBJ2-7, with 7 nucleotides matching TRBD1. Germline values: CDR1 SGHRS, CDR2 YFSETQ. J gave up 2 bases and V 4 bases, and 9 bases lay outside the gene matches. CDR3 size: 15 residues. The CDR3 nucleotides are TGCGCCAGCAGCCTGGGGACAGCAAAGGCCTACGAGCAGTACTTC. It translates to CASSLGTAKAYEQYF.

The chain recombines TRBV5-4 with TRBJ2-1; TRBD2 matches 7 bases. The CDR3 extends over 15 amino acids. V trimming: 1 base; J trimming: 6 bases; junction bases outside the gene matches: 7. In germline, CDR1 is SGHNT, CDR2 YYREEE (reference sequence). The CDR3 nucleotides read TGTGCCAGCAGCTTGTTATCGAGGGAGGGCAATGAGCAGTTCTTC. Translating gives CASSLLSREGNEQFF. Full variable domain (missing parts from reference TRBV5-4 and TRBJ2-1): ETGVTQSPTHLIKTRGQQVTLRCSSQSGHNTVSWYQQALGQGPQFIFQYYREEENGRGNFPPRFSGLQFPNYSSELNVNALELDDSALYLCASSLLSREGNEQFFGPGTRLTVL.

The V and J genes are TRBV28 and TRBJ2-3, with 10 bases that match TRBD2. Germline loops: CDR1 MDHEN, CDR2 SYDVKM. This CDR3 comprises 17 residues. Trimming removed 2 bases from V and 5 bases from J; junction bases left unmatched: 10. In nucleotides, the CDR3 is TGTGCCAGCAGTTTAAAACTAGCGGGAAGGGGTAAAGATACGCAGTATTTT. It encodes CASSLKLAGRGKDTQYF.

V and J are TRBV4-3 and TRBJ2-2, with D possibly matching TRBD2 (7 bases). Trimming cost V 4 bases and J 3 bases, with 15 bases left between them. This CDR3 has 16 residues. Germline V CDR1 and CDR2: LGHNA, YSLEER. In nucleotides, the CDR3 is TGCGCCAGCAGCCCTCTAGGGGGGGCCGACACCGGGGAGCTGTTTTTT. Its translation: CASSPLGGADTGELFF.